One T cell receptor (beta chain) is described in this entry. Its specificity is unknown. These data originate in a study of CD8 T cells in Susac syndrome. Reverse transcription of about 0.45 to 1 ug RNA used random hexamers. Across 54 Vbeta and 13 Jbeta, TCR beta CDR3 was amplified with immunoSEQ multiplex PCR. TCRdb recomputed calls from the immunoSEQ multiplex PCR reads with MiXCR, one row per CDR3 protein. This sample has about 300,000 distinct CDR3 sequences, with 75% to 85% found just once. Study findings and constraints: The TCR sequencing and HLA analysis in the study involved a relatively small number of individuals, as the study acknowledged.

CDR1 and CDR2 (germline): MNHEY, SMNVEV (reference sequence). The germline V and J ends were trimmed by 6 bases and 4 bases, with 15 bases remaining between them. The CDR3 sequence is 14 residues long. This sequence joins TRBV27 and TRBJ1-1, with D possibly TRBD1 on 6 matching bases. The receptor comes from a human donor with multiple sclerosis. Sequencing used CD8+ T cells from PBMCs. CDR3 protein: CASSPGGGGTEAFF. Here the CDR3 DNA reads TGTGCCAGCAGCCCGGGGGGCGGTGGCACTGAAGCTTTCTTT.